What follows describes a single T cell receptor beta chain. Its antigen is still unknown. This record belongs to a study of ipilimumab plus nivolumab after autologous stem cell transplantation. Study summary: Median doses per patient: four or five ipilimumab, under 10 nivolumab.

Starting 14 to 28 days after autologous transplant, ipilimumab 1 mg/kg was given. Patients received nivolumab 3 mg/kg at weeks 1, 4, 7, 10, then fortnightly to week 26. Germline V CDR1 and CDR2: MNHNS, SASEGT. The V and J ends lost 7 bases and 0 bases respectively, with 15 bases between them. The CDR3 totals 15 residues. Assay: immunoSEQ multiplex PCR; the TCRdb copy retains only in-frame clones and omits some. Of 15,000 or so clones listed, approximately 74% are singletons. Findings and limits, study-wide: The authors say TCR, Treg and microbiome findings warrant further study.

The chain employs TRBV6-1 and TRBJ1-1; D uncertain. This clonotype was obtained from a male donor with primary mediastinal lymphoma. Sequencing used PBMCs, obtained in a trial of ipilimumab plus nivolumab as post-transplant consolidation. The CDR3 is CASILSKVLNTEAFF. The CDR3, as DNA: TGTGCCAGCATCCTGAGCAAGGTCCTGAACACTGAAGCTTTCTTT.